This T cell receptor beta chain was retrieved from a study of low-dose radiotherapy and immunotherapy resistance in tumors (dated by TCRdb to between 2021 and 2024). Study-wide context: Cohort 1 received 0.5 Gy per fraction every 2 weeks, with a prescribed total PTV dose of 6.5 Gy. In Cohort 2, 1 Gy per fraction was delivered every two weeks, for a total of 13 Gy over 26 weeks. Nivolumab was administered intravenously as a 240 mg flat dose every two weeks, and ipilimumab was administered intravenously at 1 mg/kg every six weeks. Cyclophosphamide 200 mg/m2 was given intravenously every two weeks, one day before each radiation and immunotherapy administration. Starting on cycle 1 day 1, patients took 300 mg of aspirin by mouth once daily for four cycles. Randomization of trial participants into treatment groups was not performed. Eight patients were included in the translational analysis: three from the first dose cohort and the first five from the second dose cohort.

There are many counts of this clonotype. There is no known antigen for this receptor. Base qualities are not at hand, and no much larger clone is one base apart. The time point label here, explained by the study, means: before trial treatment. Donors were enrolled in RACIN, a single-arm phase I dose-escalation trial in which nivolumab, ipilimumab, aspirin, low-dose cyclophosphamide and low-dose radiotherapy were combined. To be eligible, a patient needed to have an advanced solid tumor that was TIL-negative. CDR1 and CDR2, looked up from the germline V gene (reference sequence), are DFQATT and SNEGSKA. V is pared back by 3 bases and J by 0 bases, with 15 bases lying between the germline termini. CDR3 length: 17 amino acids, cysteine to phenylalanine. Only the CDR3 DNA stays, 51 bases, in frame from base 1. Sequencing used an Illumina HiSeq 2500. First-strand cDNA was synthesized using Superscript III and a set of TRAV- and TRBV-specific primers, so that both TCRalpha and TCRbeta chains were covered. TCRs were amplified for 15 to 20 PCR cycles with Phusion, using a constant-region primer paired with the adapter attached to the V primers. The MessageAmp II aRNA Amplification Kit was used to amplify the isolated mRNA, with in vitro transcription run for around 15 hours at 37 degrees C. The Dynabeads mRNA DIRECT Purification Kit was used to isolate the mRNA for TCR sequencing. Indexed Illumina adapters were added in a second Phusion PCR of about 25 cycles, and the PCR products were purified with AMPure XP beads. As for how the authors treated the data: Using custom Perl scripts, TCR sequences that encoded the same protein were pooled, out-of-frame sequences were dropped, and the abundance of each clonotype was calculated. The analysis excluded TCR sequences that were supported by just one read. Shannon entropy, Gini index, clonality, richness, and the frequency of TCRs shared between repertoires were included as repertoire metrics. TCRdb reran the public reads through fastp at Q25 and MiXCR, keeping productive beta chains. One record per CDR3 amino acid sequence lists the most common genes and DNA. The V and J calls follow TCRdb's processing rather than the paper's. The sample profile shows 40,000 or so distinct CDR3 sequences; roughly 28% of them were found once. 3.5% to 4% of the sample belongs to the ten largest clones.

Sequences were derived from PBMCs, sampled before treatment. The V and J segments used are TRBV20-1 and TRBJ2-6; the D gene is perhaps TRBD2, from 5 matching bases. The TCR comes from a male donor with gallbladder cancer. The CDR3 in this case is CSASPRATISGANVLTF. The bases read TGCAGTGCTAGCCCGCGGGCAACCATCTCTGGGGCCAACGTCCTGACTTTC.